The source of this T cell receptor (beta chain) is a study of CXCR3-negative and CXCR3-positive naive CD8 T cells. Study as a whole: The libraries together contributed some 140 million TRB reads, each supplying about 1.5 +/- 0.3 million.

Study conclusions and caveats: Much lower diversity was found in memory CD8+ cells, while both naive subsets had comparably high diversity. CXCR3-negative naive cells had less hydrophobic TRB CDR3s than did CXCR3-positive naive cells.

The TRB libraries of cDNA were built by UMI-labeled 5' RACE. For each CDR3 protein, TCRdb gives one entry from its re-call of the 5' RACE reads, without DNA. Seen in this sample are 55,000 to 70,000 distinct CDR3 sequences; the ten most common clones hold about 0.57%. This CDR3 spans 13 amino acids. CDR1 and CDR2 (germline): MNHEY, SVGAGI. Triplicate sorting captured roughly 300,000 cells each from every CD8+ T cell subset. On this clonotype: The antigen is not known.

This sequence joins TRBV6-5 and TRBJ2-2. The sequencing sample was made of naive CXCR3+ CD8+ T cells from blood. Stated subset: CD45RO-CCR7+CD27+CD95- naive CD8+ T cells expressing CXCR3 (TNR3+). The TCR originated in a human donor in good health. Some clones in this sample may be carry-over from other donors' samples. The CDR3 region is CASSYSGTGELFF.